This TCR beta chain stems from a study of shared clonotypes between healthy human individuals. J lost 7 bases, V lost 7 bases, and 9 bases had no gene match. CDR3 length: 14 amino acids. CDR1 is MNHNS and CDR2 is SASEGT in the germline V gene. Donation came from healthy HIV-negative adults that had no recent acute infections or vaccinations. A split of CD4+ cells into CD45RA+ naive and CD45RA-negative memory subsets was performed. Broader study findings: Several donors held about 4.6% of naive CD4 clonotypes in common.

In the source study's methods: ImmunoSEQ gave junction-only sequences without quality scores, so filtering differed. Data came from immunoSEQ multiplex PCR; TCRdb stores just in-frame clones and leaves some out. The V and J calls and clone size were taken over from that table, and D and trimming were inferred from the DNA. The table has roughly 1 million clones, 70% to 80% seen once; the top ten hold about 1.5%. Concerning this clone: The antigen remains unidentified.

V is TRBV6-1 and J is TRBJ2-3; 9 bases map to TRBD2. This TCR was recovered from a man between 18 and 29 years old in good health. The sample consisted of memory CD4+ T cells sorted from blood. Specified subset: CD45RA-negative fraction. In nucleotides, the CDR3 is TGTGCCAGCAAGGTAGCGGGGGATACAAATACGCAGTATTTT. Translated, it gives CASKVAGDTNTQYF.